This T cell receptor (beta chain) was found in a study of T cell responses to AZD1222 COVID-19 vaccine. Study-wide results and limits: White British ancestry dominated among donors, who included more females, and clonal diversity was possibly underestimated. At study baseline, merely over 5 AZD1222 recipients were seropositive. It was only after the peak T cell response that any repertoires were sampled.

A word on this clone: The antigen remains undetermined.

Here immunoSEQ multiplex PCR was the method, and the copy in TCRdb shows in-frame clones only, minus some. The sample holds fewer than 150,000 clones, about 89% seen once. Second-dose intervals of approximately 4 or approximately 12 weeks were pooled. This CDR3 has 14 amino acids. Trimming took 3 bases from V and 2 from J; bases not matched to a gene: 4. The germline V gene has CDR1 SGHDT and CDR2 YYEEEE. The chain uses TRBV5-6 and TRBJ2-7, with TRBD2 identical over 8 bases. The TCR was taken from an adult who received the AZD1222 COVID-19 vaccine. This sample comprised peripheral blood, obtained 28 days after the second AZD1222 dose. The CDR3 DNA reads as TGTGCCAGCAGCTCCGGACTAGCCACCTACGAGCAGTACTTC. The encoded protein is CASSSGLATYEQYF. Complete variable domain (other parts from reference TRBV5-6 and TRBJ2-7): DAGVTQSPTHLIKTRGQQVTLRCSPKSGHDTVSWYQQALGQGPQFIFQYYEEEERQRGNFPDRFSGHQFPNYSSELNVNALLLGDSALYLCASSSGLATYEQYFGPGTRLTVT.